This T cell receptor beta chain is drawn from a study of identical twins. TCRdb called the 5' RACE reads again in MiXCR, with one record for every CDR3 protein. Among about 1.7 million distinct CDR3 sequences, around a third were seen once, and the ten largest hold over 0.25%. The germline CDR1 and CDR2 sequences are SGHDT and YYEEEE. The V gene end was trimmed by 2 bases and the J gene end by 5 bases; junction bases not matched to a gene: 9. The CDR3 length is 17 residues. Source material: cord blood. The chain uses TRBV5-6 and TRBJ2-3, with 12 bases that match TRBD2. The receptor's source is a newborn girl in good health. The CDR3 nucleotides read TGTGCCAGCAGCTTTTCTAAGACTAGCGGGGGTGGAGATACGCAGTATTTT. Translated, it gives CASSFSKTSGGGDTQYF.